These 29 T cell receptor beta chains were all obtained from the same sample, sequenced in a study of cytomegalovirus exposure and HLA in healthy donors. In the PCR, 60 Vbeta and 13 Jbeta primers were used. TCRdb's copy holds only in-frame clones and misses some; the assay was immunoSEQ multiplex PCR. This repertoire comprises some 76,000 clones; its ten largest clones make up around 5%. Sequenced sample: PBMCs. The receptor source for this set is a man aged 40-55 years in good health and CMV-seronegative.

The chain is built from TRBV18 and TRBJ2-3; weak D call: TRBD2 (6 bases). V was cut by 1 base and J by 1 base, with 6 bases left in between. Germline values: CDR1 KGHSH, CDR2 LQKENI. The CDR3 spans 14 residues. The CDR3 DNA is TGTGCCAGCTCACCACGGGGGGGCACAGATACGCAGTATTTT. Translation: CASSPRGGTDTQYF.

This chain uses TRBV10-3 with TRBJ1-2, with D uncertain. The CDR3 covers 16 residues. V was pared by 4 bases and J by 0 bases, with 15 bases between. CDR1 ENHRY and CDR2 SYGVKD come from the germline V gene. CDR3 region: CAISVGSSLANYGYTF. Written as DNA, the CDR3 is TGTGCCATCAGTGTGGGCAGCTCTTTAGCTAACTATGGCTACACCTTC.

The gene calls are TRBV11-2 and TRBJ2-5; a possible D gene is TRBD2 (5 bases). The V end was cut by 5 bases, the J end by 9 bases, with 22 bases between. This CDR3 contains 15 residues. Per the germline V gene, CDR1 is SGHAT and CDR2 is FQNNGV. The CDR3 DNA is TGTGCCAGCAGCCCACAAGTTTCGCGGGCGGTGGCCCAGTACTTC. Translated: CASSPQVSRAVAQYF. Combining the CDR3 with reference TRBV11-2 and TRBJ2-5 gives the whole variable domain EAGVAQSPRYKIIEKRQSVAFWCNPISGHATLYWYQQILGQGPKLLIQFQNNGVVDDSQLPKDRFSAERLKGVDSTLKIQPAKLEDSAVYLCASSPQVSRAVAQYFGPGTRLLVL.

As DNA, the CDR3 is TGTGCCATCAGTGATAGTCTAGGCAGCAATCAGCCCCAGCATTTT. As protein: CAISDSLGSNQPQHF. The chain is built from TRBV10-3 and TRBJ1-5; D is unclear. Germline values: CDR1 ENHRY, CDR2 SYGVKD. This CDR3 has 15 amino acids. Trimming left V 3 bases short and J 1 base short, with 10 bases between.

As DNA, the CDR3 is TGTGCCAGTAGGGTGACAGGAATTAATGAAAAACTGTTTTTT. It is translated as CASRVTGINEKLFF. The chain is built from TRBV19 and TRBJ1-4; the D gene is possibly TRBD1 (6 bases). The CDR3 runs to 14 residues. The germline V and J ends were trimmed by 6 bases and 4 bases, with 12 bases remaining between them. CDR1 is LNHDA, CDR2 SQIVND, per germline (reference sequence).

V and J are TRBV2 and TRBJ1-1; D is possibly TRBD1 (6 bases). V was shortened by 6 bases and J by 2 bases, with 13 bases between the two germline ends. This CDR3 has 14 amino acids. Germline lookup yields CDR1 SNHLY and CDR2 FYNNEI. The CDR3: CASRRGQRNTEAFF. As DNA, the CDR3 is TGTGCCAGCAGGAGAGGACAGAGAAACACTGAAGCTTTCTTT.

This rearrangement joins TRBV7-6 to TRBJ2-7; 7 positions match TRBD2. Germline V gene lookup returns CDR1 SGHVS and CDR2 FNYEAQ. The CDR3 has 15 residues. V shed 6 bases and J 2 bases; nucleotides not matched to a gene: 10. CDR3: CASSTGTTPTYEQYF. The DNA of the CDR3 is TGTGCCAGCAGTACCGGGACTACGCCTACCTACGAGCAGTACTTC.

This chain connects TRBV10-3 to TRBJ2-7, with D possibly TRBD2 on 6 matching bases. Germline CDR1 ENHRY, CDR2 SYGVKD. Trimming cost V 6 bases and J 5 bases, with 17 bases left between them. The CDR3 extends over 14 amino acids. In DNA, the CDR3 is TGTGCCATCAGCTATAGCGGACAAACGGACGAGCAGTACTTC. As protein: CAISYSGQTDEQYF.

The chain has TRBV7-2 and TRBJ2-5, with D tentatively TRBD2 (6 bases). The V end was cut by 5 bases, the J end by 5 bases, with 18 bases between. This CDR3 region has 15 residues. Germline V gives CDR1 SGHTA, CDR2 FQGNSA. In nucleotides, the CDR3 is TGTGCCAGCAGCACCGCCCGGGACTTGTCGGAGACCCAGTACTTC. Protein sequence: CASSTARDLSETQYF.

The CDR3 sequence: CASSPRDYSGTSGYEQYF. In DNA, the CDR3 is TGTGCCAGCAGCCCCCGTGATTATTCAGGGACTAGCGGTTACGAGCAGTACTTC. This chain joins TRBV7-9 and TRBJ2-7, with 11 bases lining up with TRBD2. Germline CDR1 reads SEHNR; CDR2 reads FQNEAQ (reference sequence). The CDR3 is made up of 18 amino acids. V was clipped by 5 bases and J by 4 bases; unmatched bases: 16. The full variable domain, its missing parts supplied by reference TRBV7-9 and TRBJ2-7, is DTGVSQNPRHKITKRGQNVTFRCDPISEHNRLYWYRQTLGQGPEFLTYFQNEAQLEKSRLLSDRFSAERPKGSFSTLEIQRTEQGDSAMYLCASSPRDYSGTSGYEQYFGPGTRLTVT.

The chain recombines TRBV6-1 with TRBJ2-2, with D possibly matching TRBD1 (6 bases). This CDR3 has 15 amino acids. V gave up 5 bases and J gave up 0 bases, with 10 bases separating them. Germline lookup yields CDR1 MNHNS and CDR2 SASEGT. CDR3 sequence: CASSWTVANTGELFF. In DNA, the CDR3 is TGTGCCAGCAGTTGGACAGTCGCGAACACCGGGGAGCTGTTTTTT.

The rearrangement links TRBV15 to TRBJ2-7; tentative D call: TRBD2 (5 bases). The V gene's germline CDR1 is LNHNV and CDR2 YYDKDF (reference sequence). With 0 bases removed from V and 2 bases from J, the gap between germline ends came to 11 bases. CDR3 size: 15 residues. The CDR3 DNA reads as TGTGCCACCAGCAGAGATCTTGCCGGGACCTACGAGCAGTACTTC. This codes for CATSRDLAGTYEQYF. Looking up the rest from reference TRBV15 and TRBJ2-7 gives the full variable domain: DAMVIQNPRYQVTQFGKPVTLSCSQTLNHNVMYWYQQKSSQAPKLLFHYYDKDFNNEADTPDNFQSRRPNTSFCFLDIRSPGLGDTAMYLCATSRDLAGTYEQYFGPGTRLTVT.

CDR3: CASSLRTSGAYEQYF. The CDR3 coding sequence is TGTGCCAGCAGCTTAAGGACTAGCGGGGCCTACGAGCAGTACTTC. The chain is built from TRBV7-2 and TRBJ2-7, with 12 bases lining up with TRBD2. The CDR3 runs to 15 residues. Germline assignment: CDR1 SGHTA and CDR2 FQGNSA. The junction had 1 base not matched to a gene; V was cut back by 2 bases and J by 2 bases.

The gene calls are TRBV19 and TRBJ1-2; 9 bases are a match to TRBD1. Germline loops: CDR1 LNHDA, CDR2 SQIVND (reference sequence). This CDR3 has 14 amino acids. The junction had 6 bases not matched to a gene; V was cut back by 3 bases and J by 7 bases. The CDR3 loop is CASSMPGQGSGYTF. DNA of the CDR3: TGTGCCAGTAGTATGCCGGGACAGGGCTCTGGCTACACCTTC.

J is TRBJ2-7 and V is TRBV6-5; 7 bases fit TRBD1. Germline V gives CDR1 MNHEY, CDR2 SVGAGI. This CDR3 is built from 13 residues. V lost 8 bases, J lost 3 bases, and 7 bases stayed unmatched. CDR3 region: CASVSDRDYEQYF. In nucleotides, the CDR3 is TGTGCCAGCGTATCCGACAGGGACTACGAGCAGTACTTC.

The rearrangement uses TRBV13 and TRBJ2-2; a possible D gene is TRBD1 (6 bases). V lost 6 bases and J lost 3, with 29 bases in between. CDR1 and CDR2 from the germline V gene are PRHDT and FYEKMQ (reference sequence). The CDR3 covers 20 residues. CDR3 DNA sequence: TGTGCCAGCAGTTTTCGGGCTGGGGGCCGAGGAGTAAGAGACACCGGGGAGCTGTTTTTT. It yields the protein CASSFRAGGRGVRDTGELFF. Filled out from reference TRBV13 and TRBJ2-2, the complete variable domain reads AAGVIQSPRHLIKEKRETATLKCYPIPRHDTVYWYQQGPGQDPQFLISFYEKMQSDKGSIPDRFSAQQFSDYHSELNMSSLELGDSALYFCASSFRAGGRGVRDTGELFFGEGSRLTVL.

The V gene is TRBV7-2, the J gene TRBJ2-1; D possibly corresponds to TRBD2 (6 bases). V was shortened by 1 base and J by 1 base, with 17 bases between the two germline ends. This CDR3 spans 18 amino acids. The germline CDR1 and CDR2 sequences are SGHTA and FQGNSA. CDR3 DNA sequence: TGTGCCAGCAGCTTAGTATCTGCTAGCGCTTTTTCCTACAATGAGCAGTTCTTC. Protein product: CASSLVSASAFSYNEQFF.

The CDR3 protein is CASRDSWGEQYF. CDR3 nucleotides: TGTGCCAGCAGGGACAGTTGGGGAGAGCAGTACTTC. This chain joins TRBV6-1 and TRBJ2-7; TRBD1 is a possible D gene (6 bases). V was trimmed by 6 bases and J by 7 bases, leaving 13 bases between them. This CDR3 region has 12 residues. Germline V lookup: CDR1 MNHNS, CDR2 SASEGT.

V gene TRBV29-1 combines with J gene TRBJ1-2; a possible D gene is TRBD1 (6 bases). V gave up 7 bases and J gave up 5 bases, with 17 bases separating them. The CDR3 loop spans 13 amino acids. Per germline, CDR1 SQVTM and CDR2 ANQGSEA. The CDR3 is CSAKKTGDYGYTF. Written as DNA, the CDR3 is TGCAGCGCCAAGAAGACAGGCGATTATGGCTACACCTTC.

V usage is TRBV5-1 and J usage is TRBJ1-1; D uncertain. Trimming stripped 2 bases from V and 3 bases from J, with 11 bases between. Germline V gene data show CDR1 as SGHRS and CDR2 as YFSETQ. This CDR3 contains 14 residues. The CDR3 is CASSFLTDYTEAFF. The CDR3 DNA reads TGCGCCAGCAGCTTCCTGACCGACTACACTGAAGCTTTCTTT.

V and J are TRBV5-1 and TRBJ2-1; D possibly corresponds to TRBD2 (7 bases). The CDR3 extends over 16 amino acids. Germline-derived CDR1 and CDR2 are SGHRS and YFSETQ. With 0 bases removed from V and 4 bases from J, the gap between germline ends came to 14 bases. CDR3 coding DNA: TGCGCCAGCAGCTTGGCTAGCGGAGGGGGGTACAATGAGCAGTTCTTC. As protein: CASSLASGGGYNEQFF.

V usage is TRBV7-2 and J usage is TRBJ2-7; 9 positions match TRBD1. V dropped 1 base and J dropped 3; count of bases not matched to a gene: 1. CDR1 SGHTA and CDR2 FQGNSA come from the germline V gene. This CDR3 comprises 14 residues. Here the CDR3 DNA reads TGTGCCAGCAGCTTAGTGGGACAGGGCTACGAGCAGTACTTC. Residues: CASSLVGQGYEQYF.

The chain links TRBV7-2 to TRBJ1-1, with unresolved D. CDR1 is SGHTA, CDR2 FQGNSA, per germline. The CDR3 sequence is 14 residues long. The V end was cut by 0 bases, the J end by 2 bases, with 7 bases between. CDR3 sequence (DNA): TGTGCCAGCAGCTTAGCGTTCTCCAACACTGAAGCTTTCTTT. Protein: CASSLAFSNTEAFF.

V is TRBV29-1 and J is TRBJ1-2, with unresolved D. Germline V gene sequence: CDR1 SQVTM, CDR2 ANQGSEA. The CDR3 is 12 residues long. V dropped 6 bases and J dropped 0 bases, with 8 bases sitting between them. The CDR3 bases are TGCAGCGTACTGAAAGCTAACTATGGCTACACCTTC. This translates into CSVLKANYGYTF.

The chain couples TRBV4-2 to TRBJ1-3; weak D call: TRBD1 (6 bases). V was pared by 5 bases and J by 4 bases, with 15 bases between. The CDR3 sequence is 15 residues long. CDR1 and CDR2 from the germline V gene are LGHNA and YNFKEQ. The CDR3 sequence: CASSEQGVEGNTIYF. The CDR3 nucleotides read TGTGCCAGCAGCGAACAGGGTGTTGAAGGAAACACCATATATTTT.

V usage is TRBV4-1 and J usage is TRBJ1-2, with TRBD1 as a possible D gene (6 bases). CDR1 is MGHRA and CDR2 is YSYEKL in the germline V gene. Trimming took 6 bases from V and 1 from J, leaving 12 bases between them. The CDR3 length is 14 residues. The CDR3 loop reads CASSPGHRNYGYTF. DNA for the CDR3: TGCGCCAGCAGTCCGGGACACCGTAACTATGGCTACACCTTC.

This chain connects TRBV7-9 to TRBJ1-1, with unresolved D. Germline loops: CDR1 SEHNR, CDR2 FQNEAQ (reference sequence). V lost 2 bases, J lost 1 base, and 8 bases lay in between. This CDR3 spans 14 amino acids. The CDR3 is CASSLRTANTEAFF. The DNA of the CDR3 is TGTGCCAGCAGCTTAAGAACAGCGAACACTGAAGCTTTCTTT.

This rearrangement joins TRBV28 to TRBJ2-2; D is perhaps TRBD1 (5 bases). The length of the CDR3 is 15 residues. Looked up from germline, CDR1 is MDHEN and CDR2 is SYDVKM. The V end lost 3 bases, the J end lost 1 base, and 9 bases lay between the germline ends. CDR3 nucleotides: TGTGCCAGCAGTTTGAGTCAGGGGAACACCGGGGAGCTGTTTTTT. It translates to CASSLSQGNTGELFF.

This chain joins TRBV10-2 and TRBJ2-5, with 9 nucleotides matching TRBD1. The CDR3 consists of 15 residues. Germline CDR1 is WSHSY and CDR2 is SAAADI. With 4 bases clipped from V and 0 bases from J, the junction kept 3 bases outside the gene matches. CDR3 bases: TGCGCCAGCAGTGGGACAGGGGATTACCAAGAGACCCAGTACTTC. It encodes CASSGTGDYQETQYF.